This entry describes one TCR beta chain. What it binds is unknown. Germline V CDR1 and CDR2: LNHDA, SQIVND (reference sequence). This CDR3 is 16 amino acids long. Trimming shortened V by 7 bases and J by 3 bases, and 19 bases separated the two germline ends. The data originate from a study of shared clonotypes between healthy human individuals. Study-level background: Every donor yielded three CD4 naive, three CD4 memory, two CD8 naive and one CD8 memory plate.

For every subset, genomic DNA was evenly distributed across several immunoSEQ plates. Sequencing was performed with immunoSEQ multiplex PCR; in TCRdb, only in-frame clones are kept and a portion is missing. The sample consists of about 2 million clones, approximately 94% of them appearing once. Study-level findings and limits: Represented genetic and exposure-history diversity was restricted by having few donors. Compared with clonotypes that all four donors shared, non-shared clonotypes had lower generation probabilities.

Naive CD8 cells were CD45RO-negative, positively selected for CCR7, excluding terminally differentiated effector memory CD45RA+ cells. The J gene is TRBJ1-3, the V gene TRBV19; tentative D call: TRBD1 (5 bases). Input material: naive CD8+ T cells sorted from blood. The clonotype comes from a man aged 18 to 35 in good health. The CDR3 loop is CASKSAGLIGGNTIYF. CDR3 bases: TGTGCCAGTAAATCGGCGGGGCTGATCGGTGGAAACACCATATATTTT.